These T cell receptor beta chains were read from a single sample in a study of cytomegalovirus exposure and HLA in healthy donors. Only in-frame clones appear in the TCRdb table, and some are missing; sequencing was by immunoSEQ multiplex PCR. The specimen's table records about 35,000 clones. Sequenced material: PBMCs. The receptor set was obtained from a man aged 35 to 55 in good health and CMV-seronegative. The conserved cysteine and the conserved F or W are not part of the CDR3 here.

j_call | v_call | cdr3_aa
TRBJ1-2 | TRBV5-1 | ASSIQTGPGGGYT
TRBJ2-5 | TRBV5-1 | ASQLAGEETQY
TRBJ2-7 | TRBV28 | ASSLSGTRDEQY
TRBJ2-7 | TRBV19 | ASSMGRQGAYEQY
TRBJ1-1 | TRBV10-3 | AISFGQGDTEAF
TRBJ2-1 | TRBV9 | ASSVEGGFGENEQF
TRBJ1-5 | TRBV6-5 | ASSLGTGDQPQH
TRBJ2-7 | TRBV30 | AGGALAGGDEQY
TRBJ2-5 | TRBV7-7 | ASSFGVYQETQY
TRBJ1-5 | TRBV27 | ASSLEWAAQPQH
TRBJ2-3 | TRBV29-1 | SEQGQGIVGTDTQY
TRBJ1-2 | TRBV6-1 | ASSDRGNYGYT
TRBJ2-1 | TRBV28 | ASSFLGQGAINEQF
TRBJ1-1 | TRBV30 | AWRVGDPGEAF